These 17 T cell receptor beta chains were sequenced from one sample in a study of cytomegalovirus exposure and HLA in healthy donors. Researchers ran the PCR with 60 Vbeta and 13 Jbeta primers. Using immunoSEQ multiplex PCR, the repertoire was profiled, and TCRdb retains in-frame clones only, with some absent. The table shows 110,000 or so clones, with roughly three quarters occurring only once. The sample consisted of PBMCs. Every receptor here comes from a man aged 35-49 years in good health and CMV-seronegative.

The V gene is TRBV28, the J gene TRBJ2-5, with D tentatively TRBD1 (5 bases). The CDR3 is 13 amino acids. Trimming removed 5 bases at V and 5 bases at J, with 12 bases between. From germline, CDR1 is MDHEN and CDR2 SYDVKM. The CDR3 nucleotides are TGTGCCAGCAGTCCCAGGGAATTGGAGACCCAGTACTTC. Translating it yields CASSPRELETQYF.

The rearrangement joins TRBV5-1 to TRBJ2-7, with D possibly TRBD1 on 6 matching bases. The V and J ends lost 6 bases and 0 bases respectively, with 25 bases between them. Germline loops: CDR1 SGHRS, CDR2 YFSETQ. The CDR3 extends over 18 amino acids. Written as DNA, the CDR3 is TGCGCCAGCACCCCAAACGTTTATTGGGGGCGCAACTCCTACGAGCAGTACTTC. Amino acid sequence: CASTPNVYWGRNSYEQYF.

CDR3 amino acids: CASSLGVDSYHGYTF. CDR3 sequence (DNA): TGTGCCAGCAGCTTAGGGGTGGACAGCTATCATGGCTACACCTTC. This sequence joins TRBV7-2 and TRBJ1-2; D is possibly TRBD1 (6 bases). The CDR3 totals 15 residues. In germline, CDR1 is SGHTA, CDR2 FQGNSA. Trimming pared 1 base from V and 6 bases from J, leaving 15 bases between.

This sequence joins TRBV27 and TRBJ1-2; TRBD1 matches at 7 bases. CDR1 and CDR2 from the germline V gene are MNHEY and SMNVEV (reference sequence). The CDR3 runs to 15 residues. The V and J ends lost 3 bases and 2 bases, in that order; junction bases with no gene match: 6. As DNA, the CDR3 is TGTGCCAGCAGTTTGGCGGGACAGAGAAACTATGGCTACACCTTC. Translating gives CASSLAGQRNYGYTF.

V gene TRBV19 combines with J gene TRBJ2-3, with 7 bases that match TRBD2. V trimming: 0 bases; J trimming: 10 bases; junction bases outside the gene matches: 4. The V gene's germline CDR1 is LNHDA and CDR2 SQIVND (reference sequence). This CDR3 region has 13 residues. In DNA form, the CDR3 reads TGTGCCAGTAGTATAGATCGTGGGGGGGCGCAGTATTTT. Protein sequence: CASSIDRGGAQYF.

The genes are TRBV4-3 and TRBJ2-5; the match to TRBD2 covers 7 bases. Germline V gives CDR1 LGHNA, CDR2 YSLEER. The CDR3 covers 16 residues. V gave up 1 base and J gave up 1 base; unmatched junction bases: 6. The CDR3 region is CASSQAGGGSQETQYF. The CDR3 bases are TGCGCCAGCAGCCAAGCTGGCGGGGGTTCCCAAGAGACCCAGTACTTC.

This clone was counted only a few times. Here the CDR3 DNA reads TGTGCCAGCAGTGAAAGCGGGGGGAACAATGAGCAGTTCTTC. Encoded protein: CASSESGGNNEQFF. The chain links TRBV6-1 to TRBJ2-1; 9 nucleotides agree with TRBD2. The CDR3 has 14 residues. Trimming cost V 2 bases and J 5 bases; bases outside gene matches: 1. CDR1 is MNHNS, CDR2 SASEGT, per germline.

V usage is TRBV7-2 and J usage is TRBJ1-3, with D unclear. The germline CDR1 and CDR2 sequences are SGHTA and FQGNSA. CDR3 length: 18 residues. The V end lost 5 bases, the J end lost 0 bases, and 20 bases lay between the germline ends. The CDR3, as DNA: TGTGCCAGCAGCCGTAACACGGGAGGGATTAACTCTGGAAACACCATATATTTT. Encoded protein: CASSRNTGGINSGNTIYF.

The V and J genes are TRBV4-3 and TRBJ2-2; possibly TRBD2 for D (5 bases). The V end lost 4 bases, the J end lost 3 bases, and 9 bases lay between the germline ends. This CDR3 is 14 amino acids long. Germline V gene sequence: CDR1 LGHNA, CDR2 YSLEER. For the CDR3, the DNA is TGCGCCAGCAGCCCAAGCGGTTACACCGGGGAGCTGTTTTTT. Amino acids: CASSPSGYTGELFF.

The chain uses TRBV7-3 and TRBJ2-5; 8 positions agree with TRBD1. The germline V gene encodes CDR1 SGHTA and CDR2 FQGTGA. J lost 4 bases, V lost 3 bases, and 10 bases had no gene match. The CDR3 covers 16 residues. The CDR3 bases are TGTGCCAGCAGCTTCGGTCAGGGGGCTGGTCGAGAGACCCAGTACTTC. Translation gives CASSFGQGAGRETQYF.

CDR3 protein: CAARQGLSSYEQYF. DNA of the CDR3: TGTGCCGCACGACAGGGATTAAGCTCCTACGAGCAGTACTTC. This chain links TRBV10-3 with TRBJ2-7; 7 positions agree with TRBD1. Looked up from germline, CDR1 is ENHRY and CDR2 is SYGVKD. The trim removed 11 bases at V and 0 bases at J, leaving 10 bases unmatched. The CDR3 is 14 residues long.

The CDR3 coding sequence is TGTGCCAGCAGCCACTCCCTACTAGCGGGGGGGCCCGGCACGCAGTATTTT. This codes for CASSHSLLAGGPGTQYF. V and J are TRBV14 and TRBJ2-3; 13 positions agree with TRBD2. Per germline, CDR1 SGHDN and CDR2 FVKESK. The CDR3 sequence is 17 residues long. J gave up 9 bases and V 3 bases, and 12 bases lay outside the gene matches.

About this clone itself: The same CDR3 is also encoded by other DNA sequences in this sample. The chain is built from TRBV19 and TRBJ2-7, with 11 bases identical to TRBD1. Trimming took 5 bases from V and 4 from J; bases not matched to a gene: 4. Per the germline V gene, CDR1 is LNHDA and CDR2 is SQIVND (reference sequence). This CDR3 spans 14 amino acids. The CDR3 reads CASSAGTGGYEQYF. The CDR3 bases are TGTGCCAGTAGTGCCGGGACAGGGGGGTACGAGCAGTACTTC.

The CDR3 sequence is CASSPKQGANEQFF. Here the CDR3 DNA reads TGCGCCAGCAGCCCGAAACAGGGGGCGAATGAGCAGTTCTTC. This rearrangement joins TRBV4-1 to TRBJ2-1; 9 bases align to TRBD1. V gave up 4 bases and J gave up 7 bases; unmatched junction bases: 5. Germline CDR1 reads MGHRA; CDR2 reads YSYEKL. This CDR3 contains 14 residues.

This chain uses TRBV19 with TRBJ2-1, with D possibly being TRBD2 (6 bases). Germline lookup yields CDR1 LNHDA and CDR2 SQIVND (reference sequence). This CDR3 is built from 15 residues. With 6 bases removed from V and 7 bases from J, the gap between germline ends came to 19 bases. As DNA, the CDR3 is TGTGCCAGTAGCATCGGGTTGACTAGTGGGAATGAGCAGTTCTTC. Translated, it gives CASSIGLTSGNEQFF.

The chain combines TRBV7-9 with TRBJ2-1, with TRBD2 as a possible D gene (7 bases). Germline V lookup: CDR1 SEHNR, CDR2 FQNEAQ (reference sequence). The CDR3 is made up of 18 amino acids. Trimming removed 1 base at V and 7 bases at J, with 23 bases between. The CDR3 reads CASSLGRALAGAWNEQFF. The CDR3 DNA follows: TGTGCCAGCAGCTTAGGAAGGGCGCTGGCGGGGGCATGGAATGAGCAGTTCTTC.

In the case of this clone: An end of the junction differs from the germline gene, which may be a read error. This rearrangement joins TRBV30 to TRBJ1-3; TRBD1 is a possible D gene (5 bases). CDR1 GTSNPN and CDR2 SVGIG come from the germline V gene (reference sequence). The CDR3 contains 13 residues. The CDR3: CAWTGYSGSTIYF. As DNA, the CDR3 is TGTGCCTGGACAGGGTATTCCGGAAGCACCATATATTTT.